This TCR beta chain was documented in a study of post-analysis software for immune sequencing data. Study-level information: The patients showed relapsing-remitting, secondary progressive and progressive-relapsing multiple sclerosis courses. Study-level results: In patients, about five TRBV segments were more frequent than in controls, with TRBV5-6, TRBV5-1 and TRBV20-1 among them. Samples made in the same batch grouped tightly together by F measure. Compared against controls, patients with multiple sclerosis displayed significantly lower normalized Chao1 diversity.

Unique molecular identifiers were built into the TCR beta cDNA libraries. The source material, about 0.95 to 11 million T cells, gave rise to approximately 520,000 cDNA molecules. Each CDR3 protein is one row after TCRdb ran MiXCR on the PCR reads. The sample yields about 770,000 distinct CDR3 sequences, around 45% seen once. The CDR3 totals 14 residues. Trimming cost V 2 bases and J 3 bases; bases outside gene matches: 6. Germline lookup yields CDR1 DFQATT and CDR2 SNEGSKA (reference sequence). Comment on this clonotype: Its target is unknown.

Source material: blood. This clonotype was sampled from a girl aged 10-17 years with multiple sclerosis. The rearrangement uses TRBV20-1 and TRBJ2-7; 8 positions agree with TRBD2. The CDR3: CSARSVTSVYEQYF. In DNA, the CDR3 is TGCAGTGCTAGATCTGTGACTAGCGTCTACGAGCAGTACTTC.